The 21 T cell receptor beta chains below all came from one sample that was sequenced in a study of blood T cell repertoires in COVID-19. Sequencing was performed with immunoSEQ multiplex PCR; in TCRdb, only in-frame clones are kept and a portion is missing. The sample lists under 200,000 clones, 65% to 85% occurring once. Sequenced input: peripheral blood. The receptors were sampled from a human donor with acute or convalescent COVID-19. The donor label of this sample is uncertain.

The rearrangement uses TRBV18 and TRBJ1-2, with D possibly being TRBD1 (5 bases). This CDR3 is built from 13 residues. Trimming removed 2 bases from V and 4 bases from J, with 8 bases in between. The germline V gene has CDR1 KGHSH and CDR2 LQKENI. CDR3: CASSPGGTYGYTF. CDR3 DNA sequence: TGTGCCAGCTCACCAGGGGGGACCTATGGCTACACCTTC.

The CDR3 bases are TGTGCCAGCAGCCACGCGCGAGGGCCAAATAGCAATCAGCCCCAGCATTTT. Residues: CASSHARGPNSNQPQHF. The J gene is TRBJ1-5, the V gene TRBV7-2; no reliable D call. The germline gives CDR1 SGHTA, CDR2 FQGNSA. The CDR3 is made up of 17 amino acids. The ends were cut back, 5 bases at V and 0 bases at J, with 17 bases in the middle.

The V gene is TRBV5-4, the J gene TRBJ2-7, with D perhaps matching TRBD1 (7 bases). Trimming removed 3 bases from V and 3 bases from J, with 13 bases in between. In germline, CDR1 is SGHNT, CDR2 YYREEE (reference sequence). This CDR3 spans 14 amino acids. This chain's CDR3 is CASSSQGGIYEQYF. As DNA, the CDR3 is TGTGCCAGCAGCTCTCAGGGGGGAATCTACGAGCAGTACTTC.

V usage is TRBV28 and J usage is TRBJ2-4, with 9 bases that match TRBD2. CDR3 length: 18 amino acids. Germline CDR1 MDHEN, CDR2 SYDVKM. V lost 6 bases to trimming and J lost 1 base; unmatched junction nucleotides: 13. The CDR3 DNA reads TGTGCCAGCAGGGCTAGCGGGACTCCCATCTCGGCCAAAAACATTCAGTACTTC. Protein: CASRASGTPISAKNIQYF. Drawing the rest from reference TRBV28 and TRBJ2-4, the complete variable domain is DVKVTQSSRYLVKRTGEKVFLECVQDMDHENMFWYRQDPGLGLRLIYFSYDVKMKEKGDIPEGYSVSREKKERFSLILESASTNQTSMYLCASRASGTPISAKNIQYFGAGTRLSVL.

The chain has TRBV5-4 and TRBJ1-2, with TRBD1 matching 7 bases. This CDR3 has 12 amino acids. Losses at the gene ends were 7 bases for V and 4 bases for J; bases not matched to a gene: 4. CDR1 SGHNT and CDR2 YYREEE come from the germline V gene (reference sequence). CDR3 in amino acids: CASGDSPYGYTF. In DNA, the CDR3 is TGTGCCAGCGGGGACAGTCCCTATGGCTACACCTTC.

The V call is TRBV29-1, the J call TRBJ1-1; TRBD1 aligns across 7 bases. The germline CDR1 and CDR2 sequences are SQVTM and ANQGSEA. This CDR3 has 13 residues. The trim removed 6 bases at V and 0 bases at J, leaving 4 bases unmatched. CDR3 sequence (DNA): TGCAGCGTCATGGGACAGATGAACACTGAAGCTTTCTTT. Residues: CSVMGQMNTEAFF.

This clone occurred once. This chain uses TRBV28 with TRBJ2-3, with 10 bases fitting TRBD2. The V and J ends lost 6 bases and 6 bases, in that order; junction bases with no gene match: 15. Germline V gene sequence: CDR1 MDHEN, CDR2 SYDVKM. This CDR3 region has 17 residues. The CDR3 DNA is TGTGCCAGCAGCCCCCGGCGAGCGGGAGGGCCGAGGGATACGCAGTATTTT. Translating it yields CASSPRRAGGPRDTQYF.

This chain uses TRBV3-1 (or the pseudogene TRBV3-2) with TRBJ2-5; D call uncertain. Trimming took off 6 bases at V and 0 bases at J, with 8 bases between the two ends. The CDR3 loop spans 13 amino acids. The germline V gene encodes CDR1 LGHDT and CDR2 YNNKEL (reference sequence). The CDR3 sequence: CASSYNHQETQYF. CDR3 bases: TGTGCCAGCAGTTATAATCACCAAGAGACCCAGTACTTC.

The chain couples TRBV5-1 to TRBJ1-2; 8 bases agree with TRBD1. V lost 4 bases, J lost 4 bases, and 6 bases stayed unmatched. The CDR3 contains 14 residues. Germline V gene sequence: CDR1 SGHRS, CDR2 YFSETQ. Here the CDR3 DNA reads TGCGCCAGCAGCCTGGACAGGGAAAGCTATGGCTACACCTTC. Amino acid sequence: CASSLDRESYGYTF.

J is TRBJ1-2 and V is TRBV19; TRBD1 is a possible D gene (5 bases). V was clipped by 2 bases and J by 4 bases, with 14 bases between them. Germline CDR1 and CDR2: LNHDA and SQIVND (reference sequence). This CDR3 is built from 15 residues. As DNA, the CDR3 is TGTGCCAGTAGTATATCGACAGAGGAGGGCTATGGCTACACCTTC. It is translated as CASSISTEEGYGYTF.

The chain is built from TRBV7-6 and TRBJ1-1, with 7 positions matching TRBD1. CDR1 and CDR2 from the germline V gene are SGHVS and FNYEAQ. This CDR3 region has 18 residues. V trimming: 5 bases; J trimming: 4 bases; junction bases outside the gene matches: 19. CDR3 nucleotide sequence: TGTGCCAGCAGCAAAAACCCTCCCTCGACAGGGTTAAGCACTGAAGCTTTCTTT. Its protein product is CASSKNPPSTGLSTEAFF.

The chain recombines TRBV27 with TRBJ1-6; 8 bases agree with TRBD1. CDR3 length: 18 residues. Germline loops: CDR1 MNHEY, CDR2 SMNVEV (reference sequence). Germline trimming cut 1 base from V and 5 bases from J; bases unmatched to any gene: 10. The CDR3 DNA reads TGTGCCAGCAGTTTATACTTCTCAACAGGGGGGAATAATTCACCCCTCCACTTT. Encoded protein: CASSLYFSTGGNNSPLHF.

For the CDR3, the DNA is TGTGCCAGCAGCATCGGTGGGCCCCAGCATTTT. Protein product: CASSIGGPQHF. The rearrangement links TRBV7-2 to TRBJ1-5; D call uncertain. Germline assignment: CDR1 SGHTA and CDR2 FQGNSA. The CDR3 extends over 11 amino acids. V was cut by 5 bases and J by 9 bases, with 8 bases left in between.

The CDR3 nucleotides are TGTGCCAGCAGCTTAGGGGCACAGGGTCACACCATATATTTT. Encoded protein: CASSLGAQGHTIYF. V usage is TRBV13 and J usage is TRBJ1-3; D possibly corresponds to TRBD1 (6 bases). The CDR3 sequence is 14 residues long. Trimming took off 0 bases at V and 8 bases at J, with 11 bases between the two ends. Germline V gene lookup returns CDR1 PRHDT and CDR2 FYEKMQ (reference sequence).

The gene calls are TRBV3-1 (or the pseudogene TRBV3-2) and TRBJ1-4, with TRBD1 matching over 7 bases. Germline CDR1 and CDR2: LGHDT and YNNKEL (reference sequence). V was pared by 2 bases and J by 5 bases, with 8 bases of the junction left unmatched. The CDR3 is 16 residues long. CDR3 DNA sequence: TGTGCCAGCAGCCAAAAGGACAGGTGGGGCAATGAAAAACTGTTTTTT. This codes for CASSQKDRWGNEKLFF.

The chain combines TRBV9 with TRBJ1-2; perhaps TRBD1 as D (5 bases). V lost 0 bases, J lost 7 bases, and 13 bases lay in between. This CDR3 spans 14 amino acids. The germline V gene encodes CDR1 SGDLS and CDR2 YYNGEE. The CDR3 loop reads CASSVEGGTGGYTF. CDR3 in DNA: TGTGCCAGCAGCGTAGAGGGAGGGACGGGTGGCTACACCTTC.

The CDR3 region is CASSPGRGNTDTQYF. As DNA, the CDR3 is TGTGCCAGCAGTCCCGGTAGGGGAAATACAGATACGCAGTATTTT. This chain joins TRBV6-6 and TRBJ2-3, with D tentatively TRBD1 (5 bases). Between the trimmed V and J ends, which lost 5 bases and 3 bases, there was a span of 15 bases. In germline, CDR1 is MNHNY, CDR2 SVGAGI (reference sequence). There are 15 residues in the CDR3.

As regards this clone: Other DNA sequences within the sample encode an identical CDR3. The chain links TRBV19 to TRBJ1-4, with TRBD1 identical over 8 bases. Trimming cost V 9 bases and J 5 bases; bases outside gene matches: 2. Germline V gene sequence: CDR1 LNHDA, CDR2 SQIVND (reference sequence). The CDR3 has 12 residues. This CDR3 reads CASRQGNEKLFF. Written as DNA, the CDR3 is TGTGCCAGCCGACAGGGGAATGAAAAACTGTTTTTT.

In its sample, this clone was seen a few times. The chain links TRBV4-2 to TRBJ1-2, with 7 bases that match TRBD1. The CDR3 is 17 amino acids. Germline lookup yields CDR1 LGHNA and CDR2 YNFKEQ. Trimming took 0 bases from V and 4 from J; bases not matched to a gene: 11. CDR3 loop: CASSQDLFAGQSYGYTF. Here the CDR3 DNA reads TGTGCCAGCAGCCAAGATTTGTTTGCGGGACAGTCCTATGGCTACACCTTC.

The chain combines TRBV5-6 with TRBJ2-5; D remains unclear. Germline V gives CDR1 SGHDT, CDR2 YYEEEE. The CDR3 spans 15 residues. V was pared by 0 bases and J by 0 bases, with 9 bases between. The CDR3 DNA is TGTGCCAGCAGCTTGGCGCAGGCCAACCAAGAGACCCAGTACTTC. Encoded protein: CASSLAQANQETQYF.

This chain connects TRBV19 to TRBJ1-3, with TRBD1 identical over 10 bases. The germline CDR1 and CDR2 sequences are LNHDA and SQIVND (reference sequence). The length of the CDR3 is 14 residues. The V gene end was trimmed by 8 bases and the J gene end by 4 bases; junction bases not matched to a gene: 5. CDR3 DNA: TGTGCCAGTTCCGGGACAGGGGCAGGAAACACCATATATTTT. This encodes CASSGTGAGNTIYF.